This TCR beta chain was profiled in a study of T cells in Graves' hyperthyroidism and ophthalmopathy. The V and J ends lost 5 bases and 5 bases, in that order; junction bases with no gene match: 10. The CDR3 is 15 residues long. Per the germline V gene, CDR1 is SEHNR and CDR2 is FQNEAQ (reference sequence). The source material, RNA transcripts, was used to amplify TCR beta CDR3 regions. The HTBI set primed first-round TCR CDR3 RT-PCR. TCRdb redid the calling of the multiplex PCR reads with MiXCR, one entry per CDR3 protein. Here the sample spans hundreds of thousands of distinct CDR3 sequences, under 15% being singletons. This clonotype has at least ten counts.

The chain links TRBV7-9 to TRBJ2-7; 9 positions match TRBD2. Sequencing used blood. The sequence derives from a woman in her forties with Graves' ophthalmopathy. The CDR3 loop is CASSPPQREVNEQYF. Written as DNA, the CDR3 is TGTGCCAGCAGCCCCCCCCAGCGGGAGGTGAACGAGCAGTACTTC.